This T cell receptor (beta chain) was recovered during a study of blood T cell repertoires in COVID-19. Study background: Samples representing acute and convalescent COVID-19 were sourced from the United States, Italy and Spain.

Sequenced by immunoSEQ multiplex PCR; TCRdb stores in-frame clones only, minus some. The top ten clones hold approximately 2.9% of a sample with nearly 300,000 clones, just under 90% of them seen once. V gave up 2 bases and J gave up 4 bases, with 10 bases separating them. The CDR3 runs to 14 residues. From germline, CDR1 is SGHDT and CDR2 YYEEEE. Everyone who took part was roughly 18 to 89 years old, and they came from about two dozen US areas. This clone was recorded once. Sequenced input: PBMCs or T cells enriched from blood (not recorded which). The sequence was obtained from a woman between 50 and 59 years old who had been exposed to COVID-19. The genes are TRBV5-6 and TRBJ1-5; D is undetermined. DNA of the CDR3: TGTGCCAGCAGCTTAACGTTCGGGAATCAGCCCCAGCATTTT. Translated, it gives CASSLTFGNQPQHF.